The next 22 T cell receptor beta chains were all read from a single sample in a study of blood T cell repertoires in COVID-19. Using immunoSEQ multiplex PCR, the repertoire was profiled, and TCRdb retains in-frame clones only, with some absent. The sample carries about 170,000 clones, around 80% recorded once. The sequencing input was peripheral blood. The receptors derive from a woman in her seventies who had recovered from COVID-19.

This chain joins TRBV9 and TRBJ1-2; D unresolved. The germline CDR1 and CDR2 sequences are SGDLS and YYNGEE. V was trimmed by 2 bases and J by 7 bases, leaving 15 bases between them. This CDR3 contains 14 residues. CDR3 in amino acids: CASSVAEAMVGYTF. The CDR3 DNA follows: TGTGCCAGCAGCGTGGCCGAGGCTATGGTTGGCTACACCTTC.

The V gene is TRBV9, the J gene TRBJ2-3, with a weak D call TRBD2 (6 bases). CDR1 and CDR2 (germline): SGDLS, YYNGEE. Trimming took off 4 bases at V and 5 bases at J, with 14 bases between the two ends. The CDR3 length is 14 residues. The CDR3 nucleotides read TGTGCCAGCAGCCGGGACTCTCAACAAGATACGCAGTATTTT. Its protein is CASSRDSQQDTQYF.

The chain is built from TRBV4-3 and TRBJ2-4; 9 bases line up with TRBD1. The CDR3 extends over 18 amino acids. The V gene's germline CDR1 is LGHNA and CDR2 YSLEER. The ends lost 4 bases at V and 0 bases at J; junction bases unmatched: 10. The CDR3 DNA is TGCGCCAGCAGCCCCCATCTGGACAGGGGTTTAGCCAAAAACATTCAGTACTTC. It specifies CASSPHLDRGLAKNIQYF.

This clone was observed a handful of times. Written as DNA, the CDR3 is TGTGCCAGCAGCTCCGGGACAGGGGGCACTGAAGCTTTCTTT. This encodes CASSSGTGGTEAFF. The J gene is TRBJ1-1, the V gene TRBV7-9; TRBD1 agrees at 11 bases. Germline CDR1 and CDR2: SEHNR and FQNEAQ (reference sequence). V trimming: 4 bases; J trimming: 4 bases; junction bases outside the gene matches: 2. The CDR3 totals 14 residues.

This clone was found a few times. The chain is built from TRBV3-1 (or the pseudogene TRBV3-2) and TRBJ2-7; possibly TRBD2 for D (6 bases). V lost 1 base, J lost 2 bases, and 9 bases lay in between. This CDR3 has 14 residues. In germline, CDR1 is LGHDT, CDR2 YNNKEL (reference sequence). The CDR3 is CASSQGGDAYEQYF. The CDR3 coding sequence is TGTGCCAGCAGCCAAGGCGGGGACGCCTACGAGCAGTACTTC.

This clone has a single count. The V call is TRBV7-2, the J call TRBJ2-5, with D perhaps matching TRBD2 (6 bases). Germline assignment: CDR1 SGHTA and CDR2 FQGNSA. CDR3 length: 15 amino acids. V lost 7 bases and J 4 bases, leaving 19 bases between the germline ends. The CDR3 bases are TGTGCCAGCAAACCACCGGGCCCCGGGGGAGAGACCCAGTACTTC. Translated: CASKPPGPGGETQYF.

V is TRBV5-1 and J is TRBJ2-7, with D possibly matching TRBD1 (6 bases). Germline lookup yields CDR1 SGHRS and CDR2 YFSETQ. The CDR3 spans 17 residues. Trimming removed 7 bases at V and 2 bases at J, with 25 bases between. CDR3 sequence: CASPRGCRLVWTYEQYF. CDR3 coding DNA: TGCGCCAGCCCGAGGGGGTGCAGGCTGGTTTGGACCTACGAGCAGTACTTC.

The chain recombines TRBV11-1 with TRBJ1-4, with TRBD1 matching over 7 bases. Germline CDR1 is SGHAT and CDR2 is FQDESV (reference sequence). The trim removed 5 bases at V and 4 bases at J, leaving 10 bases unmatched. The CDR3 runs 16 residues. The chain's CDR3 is CASSTDRDSYNEKLFF. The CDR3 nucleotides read TGTGCCAGCAGCACGGACCGGGACAGCTATAATGAAAAACTGTTTTTT.

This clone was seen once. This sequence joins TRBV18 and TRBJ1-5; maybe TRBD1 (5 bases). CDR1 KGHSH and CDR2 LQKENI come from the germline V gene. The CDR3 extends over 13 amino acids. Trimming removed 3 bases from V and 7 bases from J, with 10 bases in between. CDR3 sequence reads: CASSPQQVQPQHF. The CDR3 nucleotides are TGTGCCAGCTCACCCCAACAGGTCCAGCCCCAGCATTTT.

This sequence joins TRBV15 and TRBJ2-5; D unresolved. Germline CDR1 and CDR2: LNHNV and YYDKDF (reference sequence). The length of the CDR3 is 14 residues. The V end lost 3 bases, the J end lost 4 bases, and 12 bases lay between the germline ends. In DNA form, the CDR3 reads TGTGCCACCAGCAGTACAGAGTGGGTAGAGACCCAGTACTTC. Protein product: CATSSTEWVETQYF.

The CDR3 protein is CASKRTGGTGELFF. As DNA, the CDR3 is TGCGCCAGCAAGAGGACAGGGGGTACCGGGGAGCTGTTTTTT. The chain carries TRBV5-1 and TRBJ2-2; 10 bases fit TRBD1. J gave up 5 bases and V 6 bases, and 4 bases lay outside the gene matches. The CDR3 length is 14 residues. Germline values: CDR1 SGHRS, CDR2 YFSETQ. Combining the CDR3 with reference TRBV5-1 and TRBJ2-2 gives the whole variable domain KAGVTQTPRYLIKTRGQQVTLSCSPISGHRSVSWYQQTPGQGLQFLFEYFSETQRNKGNFPGRFSGRQFSNSRSEMNVSTLELGDSALYLCASKRTGGTGELFFGEGSRLTVL.

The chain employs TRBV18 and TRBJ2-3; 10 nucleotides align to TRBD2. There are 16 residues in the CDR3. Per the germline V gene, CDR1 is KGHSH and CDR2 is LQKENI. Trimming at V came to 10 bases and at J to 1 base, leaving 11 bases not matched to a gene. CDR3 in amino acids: CATRAGGTSGTDTQYF. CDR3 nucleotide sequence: TGTGCCACCCGCGCAGGAGGGACTAGCGGCACAGATACGCAGTATTTT.

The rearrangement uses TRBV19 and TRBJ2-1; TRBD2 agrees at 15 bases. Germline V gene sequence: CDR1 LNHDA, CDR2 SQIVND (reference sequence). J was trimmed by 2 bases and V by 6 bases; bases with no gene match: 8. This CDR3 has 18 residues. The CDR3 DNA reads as TGTGCCAGTAGCAACGGACTAGCGGGAGGGAGGACCTACAATGAGCAGTTCTTC. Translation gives CASSNGLAGGRTYNEQFF. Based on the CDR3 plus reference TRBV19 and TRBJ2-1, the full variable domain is DGGITQSPKYLFRKEGQNVTLSCEQNLNHDAMYWYRQDPGQGLRLIYYSQIVNDFQKGDIAEGYSVSREKKESFPLTVTSAQKNPTAFYLCASSNGLAGGRTYNEQFFGPGTRLTVL.

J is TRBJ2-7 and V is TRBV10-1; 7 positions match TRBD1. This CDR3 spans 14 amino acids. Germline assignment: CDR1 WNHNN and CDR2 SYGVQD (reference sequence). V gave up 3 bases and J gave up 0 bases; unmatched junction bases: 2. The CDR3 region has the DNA TGCGCCAGCAGTGACGACAGGGACTCCTACGAGCAGTACTTC. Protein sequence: CASSDDRDSYEQYF.

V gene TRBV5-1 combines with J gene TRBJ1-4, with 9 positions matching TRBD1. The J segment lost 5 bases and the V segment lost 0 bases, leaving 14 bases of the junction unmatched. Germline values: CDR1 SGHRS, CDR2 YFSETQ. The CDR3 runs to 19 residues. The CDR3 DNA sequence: TGCGCCAGCAGCTTGGCCCGATCGGGACAGGGTGGATGGAATGAAAAACTGTTTTTT. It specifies CASSLARSGQGGWNEKLFF.

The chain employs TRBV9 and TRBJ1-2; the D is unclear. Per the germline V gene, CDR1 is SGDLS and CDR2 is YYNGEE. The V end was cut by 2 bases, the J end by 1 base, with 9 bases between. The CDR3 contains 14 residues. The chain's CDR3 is CASSVNQDNYGYTF. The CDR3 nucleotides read TGTGCCAGCAGCGTTAACCAGGATAACTATGGCTACACCTTC.

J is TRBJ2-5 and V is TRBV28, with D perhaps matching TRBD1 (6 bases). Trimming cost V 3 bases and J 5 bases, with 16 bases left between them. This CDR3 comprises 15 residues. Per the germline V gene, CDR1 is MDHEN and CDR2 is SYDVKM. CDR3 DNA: TGTGCCAGCAGTTTCAGGGGTCCTCTGGGGGAGACCCAGTACTTC. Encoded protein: CASSFRGPLGETQYF.

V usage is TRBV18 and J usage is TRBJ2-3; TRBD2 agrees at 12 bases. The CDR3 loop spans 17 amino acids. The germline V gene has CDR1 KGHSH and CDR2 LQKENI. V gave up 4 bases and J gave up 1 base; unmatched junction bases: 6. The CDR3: CASSLLAGGAGTDTQYF. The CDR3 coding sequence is TGTGCCAGCTCACTTCTAGCGGGAGGGGCCGGCACAGATACGCAGTATTTT.

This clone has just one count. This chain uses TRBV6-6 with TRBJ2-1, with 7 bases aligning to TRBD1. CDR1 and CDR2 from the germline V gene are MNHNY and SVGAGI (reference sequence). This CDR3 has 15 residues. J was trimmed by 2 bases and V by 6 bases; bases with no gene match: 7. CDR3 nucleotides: TGTGCCAGCAGCCCCGACAGGGCAACCTACAATGAGCAGTTCTTC. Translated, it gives CASSPDRATYNEQFF.

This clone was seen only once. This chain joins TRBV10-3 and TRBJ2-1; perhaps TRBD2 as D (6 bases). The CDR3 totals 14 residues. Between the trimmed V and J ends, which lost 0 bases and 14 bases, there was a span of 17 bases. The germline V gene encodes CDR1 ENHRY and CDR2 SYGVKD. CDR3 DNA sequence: TGTGCCATCAGTGAGTCCCCAACTAGCCACCCGGAGTTCTTC. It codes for CAISESPTSHPEFF.

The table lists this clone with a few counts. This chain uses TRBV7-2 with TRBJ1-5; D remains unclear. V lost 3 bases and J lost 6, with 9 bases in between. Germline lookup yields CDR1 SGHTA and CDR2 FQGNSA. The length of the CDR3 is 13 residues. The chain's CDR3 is CASSLFPGQPQHF. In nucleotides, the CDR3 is TGTGCCAGCAGCTTGTTTCCCGGTCAGCCCCAGCATTTT.

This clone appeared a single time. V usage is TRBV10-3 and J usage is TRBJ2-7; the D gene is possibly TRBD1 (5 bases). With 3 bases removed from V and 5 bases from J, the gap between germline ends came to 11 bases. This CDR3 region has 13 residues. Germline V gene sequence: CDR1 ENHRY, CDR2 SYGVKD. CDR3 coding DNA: TGTGCCATCAGTGATTCCAGGGCCCACGAGCAGTACTTC. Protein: CAISDSRAHEQYF.